This T cell receptor beta chain was recovered during a study of cytomegalovirus exposure and HLA in healthy donors. Both 60 Vbeta primers and 13 Jbeta primers went into the PCR. Sequencing used immunoSEQ multiplex PCR; TCRdb keeps in-frame clones, though not all of them. The sample has around 110,000 clones, around 70% seen once; the top ten hold over 1.5%. This CDR3 is built from 14 residues. Germline lookup yields CDR1 SNHLY and CDR2 FYNNEI. Trimming took off 6 bases at V and 8 bases at J, with 14 bases between the two ends. The clonotype was recovered from a young woman in good health and CMV-seronegative. The chain recombines TRBV2 with TRBJ1-6, with a possible D match to TRBD1 (6 bases). Sequencing input: PBMCs. The CDR3 DNA sequence: TGTGCCAGCAGGCTACAGGGTGTCGATTCACCCCTCCACTTT. Its translation: CASRLQGVDSPLHF.